This T cell receptor beta chain was obtained from a study of cytomegalovirus exposure and HLA in healthy donors. Those who donated were healthy bone marrow donors. In the PCR, 60 Vbeta and 13 Jbeta primers were used. The repertoire was sequenced with immunoSEQ multiplex PCR; TCRdb's copy has only in-frame clones and lacks some. This sample yields some 200,000 clones, of which approximately 78% are seen a single time; less than 3% belongs to the top ten. The germline V and J ends were trimmed by 2 bases and 6 bases, with 18 bases remaining between them. The CDR3 sequence is 16 residues long. CDR1 is SGHTA, CDR2 FQGNSA, per germline. Concerning this clone itself: Antigen specificity is unknown.

Overall study results and limits: Whilst most TCR sequences proved rare, a subset of public TCRs occurred across many donors. Published work reported that the classifier diagnosed cytomegalovirus status with high specificity and sensitivity.

This chain uses TRBV7-2 with TRBJ2-3, with D perhaps TRBD2 (6 bases). The receptor comes from a woman aged 40-49 years in good health and CMV-seronegative. The sample consisted of PBMCs. The CDR3 region is CASSLWAGPIRDTQYF. CDR3 sequence (DNA): TGTGCCAGCAGCTTATGGGCGGGACCGATACGGGATACGCAGTATTTT.